The 3 T cell receptor beta chains below all came from one sample that was sequenced in a study of blood T cells in healthy people across ages. The use of a sample-barcoded 5' primer and a J-beta primer mix characterized a second PCR of about 7 to 12 cycles. TCRdb itself ran the 5' RACE reads through MiXCR, one entry per CDR3 protein. Of around 1,000,000 distinct CDR3 sequences in the sample, 25% were seen once. The same data also contributed to another study, on T cells of mothers and their children.

Sequencing was done on a sample of blood. All receptors come from a girl under 10 years old in good health.

CDR3 region: CSARAASGRTDTQYF. For the CDR3, the DNA is TGCAGTGCTAGAGCCGCTAGCGGGCGCACAGATACGCAGTATTTT. The chain combines TRBV20-1 with TRBJ2-3, with TRBD2 matching over 8 bases. The ends lost 1 base at V and 1 base at J; junction bases unmatched: 4. CDR1 and CDR2 from the germline V gene are DFQATT and SNEGSKA (reference sequence). The CDR3 has 15 residues.

The chain links TRBV20-1 to TRBJ2-3; tentatively, D is TRBD2 (6 bases). CDR3 length: 17 residues. The germline gives CDR1 DFQATT, CDR2 SNEGSKA (reference sequence). V was trimmed by 0 bases and J by 0 bases, leaving 16 bases between them. The CDR3 DNA follows: TGCAGTGCTAGAGATCTCAGCAGCGGGTTTAGCACAGATACGCAGTATTTT. Protein sequence: CSARDLSSGFSTDTQYF.

The table lists this clonotype with a few counts. This chain joins TRBV2 and TRBJ2-6; TRBD1 is a possible D gene (6 bases). CDR3 length: 14 amino acids. The V gene's germline CDR1 is SNHLY and CDR2 FYNNEI. V was shortened by 7 bases and J by 4 bases, with 11 bases between the two germline ends. CDR3 nucleotide sequence: TGTGCCAGCACAGACAGGACCGGGGCCAACGTCCTGACTTTC. Translated, it gives CASTDRTGANVLTF.